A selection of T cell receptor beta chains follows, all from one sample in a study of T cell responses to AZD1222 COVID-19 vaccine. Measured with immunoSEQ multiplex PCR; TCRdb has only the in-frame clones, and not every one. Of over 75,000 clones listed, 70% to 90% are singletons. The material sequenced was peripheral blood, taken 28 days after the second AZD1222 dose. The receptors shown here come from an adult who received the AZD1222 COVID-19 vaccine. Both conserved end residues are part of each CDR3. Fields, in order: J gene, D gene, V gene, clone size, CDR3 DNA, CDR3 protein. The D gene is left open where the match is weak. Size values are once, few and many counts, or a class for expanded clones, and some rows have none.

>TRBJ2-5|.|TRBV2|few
TGTGCCAGCAGTGAAGCGCTTGGAGGGCAGGGGACCCAGTACTTC
CASSEALGGQGTQYF
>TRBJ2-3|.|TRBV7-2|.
TGTGCCAGCAGCTTAGGGGTACAGGCCACTAGCACAGATACGCAGTATTTT
CASSLGVQATSTDTQYF
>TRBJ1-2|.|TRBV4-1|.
TGCGCCAGCAGCCAGGGAGCCGGGCACTCCCAGGACTATGGCTACACCTTC
CASSQGAGHSQDYGYTF
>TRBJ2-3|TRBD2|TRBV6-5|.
TGTGCCAGCACCCTAGGACTAGGGGCAGATACGCAGTATTTT
CASTLGLGADTQYF
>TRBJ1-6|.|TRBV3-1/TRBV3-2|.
TGTGCCAGCAGCCAGACGTGGAGTTTTAATTCACCCCTCCACTTT
CASSQTWSFNSPLHF
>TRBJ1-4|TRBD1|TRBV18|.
TGTGCCAGCTCACCACGGACAGGGTTTGAAAAACTGTTTTTT
CASSPRTGFEKLFF
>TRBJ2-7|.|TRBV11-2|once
TGTGCCAGCAGCTTAGGGGACGGCTACGAGCAGTACTTC
CASSLGDGYEQYF
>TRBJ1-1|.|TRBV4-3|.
TGCGCCAGCAGCCAAGTCGGTAAAGCTTTCTTT
CASSQVGKAFF
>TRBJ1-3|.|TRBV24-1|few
TGTGCCACCAGTGGGCCGCGACGCTCTGGAAACACCATATATTTT
CATSGPRRSGNTIYF
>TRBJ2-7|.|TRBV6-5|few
TGTGCCAGCAGTTACTCTGGTGCGTACGAGCAGTACTTC
CASSYSGAYEQYF
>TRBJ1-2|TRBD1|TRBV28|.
TGTGTCAGCAGTACGACAGGGTGGGGCTACACCTTC
CVSSTTGWGYTF
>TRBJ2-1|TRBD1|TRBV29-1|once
TGCAGCGTTGAATCCCGGGACAGGGGATCCTACAATGAGCAGTTCTTC
CSVESRDRGSYNEQFF
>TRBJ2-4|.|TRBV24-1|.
TGTGCCACCAGTGATAAAATTACACAGGGGAGGTCGAACATTCAGTACTTC
CATSDKITQGRSNIQYF
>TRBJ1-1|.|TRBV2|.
TGTGCCGGGGGGGTCGGCACTGAAGCTTTCTTT
CAGGVGTEAFF
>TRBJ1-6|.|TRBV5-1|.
TGCGCCAGCAGCTTGGGCCAGGGAGGATCACCCCTCCACTTT
CASSLGQGGSPLHF
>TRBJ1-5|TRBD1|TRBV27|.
TGTGCCAGCAGTTTACGGACAGGTAGCAATCAGCCCCAGCATTTT
CASSLRTGSNQPQHF
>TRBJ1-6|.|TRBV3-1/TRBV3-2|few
TGTGCCAGCAGCCAAGCTTGGGAAGAGACAGGAGATTCACCCCTCCACTTT
CASSQAWEETGDSPLHF
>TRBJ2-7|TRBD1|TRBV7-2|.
TGTGCCAGCAGCTTATCGGCGCTCCGGGACAGGGGGAGAGGCTACGAGCAGTACTTC
CASSLSALRDRGRGYEQYF
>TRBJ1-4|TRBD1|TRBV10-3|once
TGTGCCATCAGTGAAAGGAGGTCAGGGGGCGTTGAAAAACTGTTTTTT
CAISERRSGGVEKLFF
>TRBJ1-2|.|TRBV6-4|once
TGTGCCAGCTCTCCCTTTGGGGGCCTTGGCTACACCTTC
CASSPFGGLGYTF
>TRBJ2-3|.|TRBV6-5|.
TGTGCCAGCCCAGACGTTGGGGCAGATACGCAGTATTTT
CASPDVGADTQYF
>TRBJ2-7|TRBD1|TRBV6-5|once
TGTGCCAGCAGTCCACCGGGACAGGGATTGTACTTC
CASSPPGQGLYF
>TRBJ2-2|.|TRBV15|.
TGTGCCACCAGCAGAGGGCAGGGGCTCACCGGGGAGCTGTTTTTT
CATSRGQGLTGELFF
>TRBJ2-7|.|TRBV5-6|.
TGTGCCAGCAGCTTGGACCGGGACGAGCAGTACTTC
CASSLDRDEQYF
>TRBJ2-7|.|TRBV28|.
TGTGCCAGCAGTCCCTCGGGGGAACCCTCCTACGAGCAGTACTTC
CASSPSGEPSYEQYF
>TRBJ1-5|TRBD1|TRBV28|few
TGTGCCAGCAGTTTAGGAGGCAGGGGGCATCAGCCCCAGCATTTT
CASSLGGRGHQPQHF